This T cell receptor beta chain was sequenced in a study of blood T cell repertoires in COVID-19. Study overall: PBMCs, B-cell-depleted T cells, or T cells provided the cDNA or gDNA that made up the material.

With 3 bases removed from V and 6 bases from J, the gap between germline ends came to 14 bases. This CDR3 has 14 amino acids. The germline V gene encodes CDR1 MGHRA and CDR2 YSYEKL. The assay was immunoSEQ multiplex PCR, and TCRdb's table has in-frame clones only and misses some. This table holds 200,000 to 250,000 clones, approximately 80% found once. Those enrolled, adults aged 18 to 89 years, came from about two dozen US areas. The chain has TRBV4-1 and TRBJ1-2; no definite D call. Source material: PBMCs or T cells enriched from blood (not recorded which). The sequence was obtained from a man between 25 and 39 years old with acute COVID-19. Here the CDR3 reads CASSQLGGQDGYTF. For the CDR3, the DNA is TGCGCCAGCAGCCAGCTTGGAGGGCAGGATGGCTACACCTTC.